Shown below are 25 T cell receptor beta chains from a single sample sequenced in a study of response to subunit inactivated influenza vaccine. MiXCR, run by TCRdb on the RT-PCR reads, gives a single entry per CDR3 protein. The sample has more than 400,000 distinct CDR3 sequences, 9.5% to 12% seen once. The starting material was PBMCs from blood, obtained about 6 weeks after vaccination. These receptors all stem from a man between 50 and 59 years old who received an inactivated influenza vaccine.

This clonotype was recorded a few times. CDR3: CASSSRTGEETQYF. The CDR3 DNA reads as TGCGCCAGCAGCTCCCGGACGGGCGAAGAGACCCAGTACTTC. V and J are TRBV5-1 and TRBJ2-5; no clear D gene. The germline CDR1 and CDR2 sequences are SGHRS and YFSETQ. Trimming stripped 3 bases from V and 3 bases from J, with 12 bases between. The CDR3 consists of 14 residues.

CDR3 sequence reads: CATSDLRDTFGLQFF. The CDR3 bases are TGTGCCACCAGTGATTTGAGGGACACCTTTGGGTTGCAGTTCTTC. J is TRBJ2-1 and V is TRBV24-1; tentatively, D is TRBD1 (6 bases). The CDR3 sequence is 15 residues long. V was trimmed by 0 bases and J by 12 bases, leaving 17 bases between them. CDR1 and CDR2 (germline): KGHDR, SFDVKD.

The V and J genes are TRBV6-1 and TRBJ1-6; D is uncertain. Germline V gene sequence: CDR1 MNHNS, CDR2 SASEGT. This CDR3 comprises 13 residues. Trimming cost V 4 bases and J 7 bases, with 8 bases left between them. CDR3 coding DNA: TGTGCCAGCAGTGGGGAAGGGAATTCACCCCTCCACTTT. Translated, it gives CASSGEGNSPLHF.

This clonotype was observed many times. V gene TRBV12-3 or TRBV12-4 combines with J gene TRBJ2-2; 12 bases fit TRBD2. The CDR3 extends over 17 amino acids. The V gene end was trimmed by 1 base and the J gene end by 10 bases; junction bases not matched to a gene: 10. This CDR3 reads CASSLGHRLAGALELFF. The CDR3 nucleotides read TGTGCCAGCAGTTTAGGTCACAGACTAGCGGGGGCATTGGAGCTGTTTTTT.

V is TRBV7-9 and J is TRBJ2-5, with D maybe TRBD2 (5 bases). Trimming removed 5 bases at V and 1 base at J, with 11 bases between. Looked up from germline, CDR1 is SEHNR and CDR2 is FQNEAQ (reference sequence). The CDR3 runs 14 residues. The DNA for the CDR3 is TGTGCCAGCAGCCGAGGGTGGGTCCAAGAGACCCAGTACTTC. This translates into CASSRGWVQETQYF.

V usage is TRBV11-2 and J usage is TRBJ2-1; D possibly matches TRBD1 or TRBD2 (5 bases each). The germline V gene encodes CDR1 SGHAT and CDR2 FQNNGV. The CDR3 runs 15 residues. The V and J ends lost 3 bases and 0 bases respectively, with 9 bases between them. The DNA of the CDR3 is TGTGCCAGCAGCTTGATGGGGACCTCCTACAATGAGCAGTTCTTC. This translates into CASSLMGTSYNEQFF.

This clonotype was observed a few times. The rearrangement joins TRBV10-3 to TRBJ2-3, with TRBD2 identical over 11 bases. Germline CDR1 ENHRY, CDR2 SYGVKD. With 7 bases clipped from V and 0 bases from J, the junction kept 6 bases outside the gene matches. CDR3 length: 16 amino acids. As DNA, the CDR3 is TGTGCCATCAATCTGGGGACTAGCGGCAGCACAGATACGCAGTATTTT. Residues: CAINLGTSGSTDTQYF.

About this clonotype itself: One end of the junction does not line up with germline, which may come from a read error. The CDR3 sequence is CSARTGGPDKEQFF. CDR3 in DNA: TGCAGTGCAAGAACCGGGGGGCCTGACAAAGAGCAGTTCTTC. This chain connects TRBV20-1 to TRBJ2-1; TRBD2 might be the D (7 bases). The CDR3 extends over 14 amino acids. Germline-derived CDR1 and CDR2 are DFQATT and SNEGSKA (reference sequence).

This clonotype was recorded a few times. This sequence joins TRBV11-1 and TRBJ2-5; D ambiguous. Per the germline V gene, CDR1 is SGHAT and CDR2 is FQDESV (reference sequence). The V gene lost 1 base and the J gene lost 4 bases, with 7 bases spanning the gap. This CDR3 has 13 amino acids. DNA for the CDR3: TGTGCCAGCAGCTTAGGGGAATCAGAGACCCAGTACTTC. Amino acids: CASSLGESETQYF.

There are many counts of this clonotype. Germline is not matched at one junction end, which may reflect a read error. J is TRBJ2-1 and V is TRBV20-1, with D perhaps matching TRBD2 (5 bases). Germline CDR1 DFQATT, CDR2 SNEGSKA (reference sequence). This CDR3 has 11 amino acids. Written as DNA, the CDR3 is TGCAGTGCTGGAGAGGGCAATGAGCAGTTCTTC. Translation: CSAGEGNEQFF.

In this sample, this clonotype turned up many times. The rearrangement uses TRBV9 and TRBJ1-1; D remains ambiguous. The germline V and J ends were trimmed by 3 bases and 0 bases, with 12 bases remaining between them. The CDR3 spans 15 residues. The germline gives CDR1 SGDLS, CDR2 YYNGEE. In DNA form, the CDR3 reads TGTGCCAGCAGCGCCGACGTAAAGATGAACACTGAAGCTTTCTTT. Residues: CASSADVKMNTEAFF. Together with reference TRBV9 and TRBJ1-1, the CDR3 gives the full variable domain: DSGVTQTPKHLITATGQRVTLRCSPRSGDLSVYWYQQSLDQGLQFLIQYYNGEERAKGNILERFSAQQFPDLHSELNLSSLELGDSALYFCASSADVKMNTEAFFGQGTRLTVV.

This clonotype appeared many times. The genes are TRBV3-1 and TRBJ2-7, with D perhaps matching TRBD1 (6 bases). This CDR3 is 14 amino acids long. Per the germline V gene, CDR1 is LGHDT and CDR2 is YNNKEL (reference sequence). Trimming cost V 4 bases and J 2 bases, with 12 bases left between them. The CDR3 region has the DNA TGTGCCAGCAGCCCAAGGGGGTCGGCCTACGAGCAGTACTTC. Translation: CASSPRGSAYEQYF.

This clonotype has more than one count but fewer than ten. J is TRBJ2-2 and V is TRBV4-1; no reliable D call. From germline, CDR1 is MGHRA and CDR2 YSYEKL. The V end lost 1 base, the J end lost 7 bases, and 4 bases lay between the germline ends. CDR3 size: 12 residues. The CDR3 sequence is CASSQVIGELFF. In DNA, the CDR3 is TGCGCCAGCAGCCAAGTCATCGGGGAGCTGTTTTTT.

This clonotype has just a few counts. This chain uses TRBV20-1 with TRBJ2-7; maybe TRBD1 (6 bases). CDR1 and CDR2 (germline): DFQATT, SNEGSKA (reference sequence). The CDR3 has 13 amino acids. V was pared by 6 bases and J by 5 bases, with 17 bases between. The CDR3 DNA sequence: TGCAGTGCAATCACAGGGTCCGAGAACGAGCAGTACTTC. It specifies CSAITGSENEQYF.

The chain uses TRBV4-2 and TRBJ2-6; D uncertain. CDR3 length equals 13 residues. Germline assignment: CDR1 LGHNA and CDR2 YNFKEQ. With 1 base removed from V and 9 bases from J, the gap between germline ends came to 7 bases. The DNA of the CDR3 is TGTGCCAGCAGCCAAGGTCTGGGCAACGTCCTGACTTTC. Translating gives CASSQGLGNVLTF.

This clonotype was counted only a few times. This chain joins TRBV6-5 and TRBJ2-3; D may be TRBD1 (5 bases). Trimming took 2 bases from V and 6 from J, leaving 12 bases between them. CDR3 length: 14 amino acids. Germline V gene sequence: CDR1 MNHEY, CDR2 SVGAGI. The CDR3 reads CASSYGAASDTQYF. The DNA of the CDR3 is TGTGCCAGCAGTTACGGGGCGGCGTCTGATACGCAGTATTTT.

There are a few counts of this clonotype. This chain links TRBV4-3 with TRBJ2-1, with D hard to call. Germline CDR1 is LGHNA and CDR2 is YSLEER. V was trimmed by 0 bases and J by 8 bases, leaving 14 bases between them. The CDR3 runs to 15 residues. CDR3 region: CASSQDRGWSDEQFF. The CDR3, as DNA: TGCGCCAGCAGCCAAGATCGAGGATGGTCCGATGAGCAGTTCTTC.

This clonotype was seen a handful of times. This chain links TRBV6-1 with TRBJ1-1, with D tentatively TRBD1 (5 bases). Trimming cost V 6 bases and J 1 base, with 12 bases left between them. From germline, CDR1 is MNHNS and CDR2 SASEGT. This CDR3 comprises 14 residues. The CDR3: CASSQGIENTEAFF. CDR3 nucleotide sequence: TGTGCCAGCAGCCAGGGAATCGAGAACACTGAAGCTTTCTTT.

CDR3 coding DNA: TGTGCCAGCAGCTTGTCAGGACAGTTCACTGAAGCTTTCTTT. Its translation: CASSLSGQFTEAFF. The chain combines TRBV7-9 with TRBJ1-1, with a tentative D call TRBD1 (6 bases). Trimming left V 3 bases short and J 4 bases short, with 12 bases between. The germline V gene has CDR1 SEHNR and CDR2 FQNEAQ (reference sequence). The CDR3 length is 14 residues.

This clonotype has a count of ten or more. The V and J genes are TRBV20-1 and TRBJ2-7; 8 bases are a match to TRBD1. V was clipped by 0 bases and J by 2 bases; unmatched bases: 3. This CDR3 contains 14 residues. Germline V lookup: CDR1 DFQATT, CDR2 SNEGSKA (reference sequence). CDR3 region: CSARDLTGAYEQYF. The CDR3 DNA is TGCAGTGCTAGAGATCTGACAGGGGCCTACGAGCAGTACTTC.

The sample holds a few counts of this clonotype. The V gene is TRBV20-1, the J gene TRBJ1-3; D is ambiguous. V was shortened by 6 bases and J by 0 bases, with 15 bases between the two germline ends. The CDR3 is 15 amino acids. Germline loops: CDR1 DFQATT, CDR2 SNEGSKA (reference sequence). The CDR3 DNA reads as TGCAGTGCCCTGCGCCCCGGGAGCTCTGGAAACACCATATATTTT. This translates into CSALRPGSSGNTIYF.

The sample holds one count of this clonotype. A read error may explain this, as a much larger clone is one base away. This rearrangement joins TRBV20-1 to TRBJ1-6; D uncertain. Germline assignment: CDR1 DFQATT and CDR2 SNEGSKA (reference sequence). This CDR3 is built from 15 residues. As DNA, the CDR3 is TGCAGTACTAGAGATGGCTCCGTCGAATATTCACCCCTCCACTTT. It encodes CSTRDGSVEYSPLHF.

This clonotype has only a few counts. The chain joins TRBV19 to TRBJ2-7; D gene uncertain. The length of the CDR3 is 13 residues. V was trimmed by 5 bases and J by 5 bases, leaving 13 bases between them. CDR1 LNHDA and CDR2 SQIVND come from the germline V gene (reference sequence). The chain's CDR3 is CASSFFPAHEQYF. The CDR3 region has the DNA TGTGCCAGTAGTTTCTTCCCAGCCCACGAGCAGTACTTC. Filled out from reference TRBV19 and TRBJ2-7, the complete variable domain reads DGGITQSPKYLFRKEGQNVTLSCEQNLNHDAMYWYRQDPGQGLRLIYYSQIVNDFQKGDIAEGYSVSREKKESFPLTVTSAQKNPTAFYLCASSFFPAHEQYFGPGTRLTVT.

This clonotype was found many times. The chain uses TRBV29-1 and TRBJ1-2, with a tentative D call TRBD1 (5 bases). The CDR3 runs 10 residues. From germline, CDR1 is SQVTM and CDR2 ANQGSEA. The V gene lost 4 bases and the J gene lost 10 bases, with 10 bases spanning the gap. The DNA of the CDR3 is TGCAGCGTTGGTGACAGCCACTACACCTTC. Its translation is CSVGDSHYTF.

J is TRBJ1-2 and V is TRBV7-8; no definite D call. V dropped 5 bases and J dropped 4 bases, with 8 bases sitting between them. This CDR3 has 12 amino acids. CDR1 and CDR2 from the germline V gene are SGHVS and FQNEAQ. The CDR3, as DNA: TGTGCCAGCAGCCTAGGGATCTATGGCTACACCTTC. This gives the protein CASSLGIYGYTF.